The clone carrying this T cell receptor beta chain was seen many times. What it binds is not known. This sample is part of a study of T cells in Graves' hyperthyroidism and ophthalmopathy. Study-level results: Most thyroid clonotypes expanded above 0.001 appeared in blood too.

Trimming left V 3 bases short and J 4 bases short, with 12 bases between. The CDR3 is 14 amino acids. The germline gives CDR1 LNHDA, CDR2 SQIVND (reference sequence). Amplification of TCR beta CDR3 regions used RNA as the template. Carried out on the TCR CDR3, a first-round RT-PCR used the HTBI primer set. Each CDR3 protein gets one entry after TCRdb re-called the multiplex PCR reads with MiXCR. The table has 400,000 to 550,000 distinct CDR3 sequences, roughly an eighth seen once. Every diagnosis used clinical symptoms, serum thyroxine and TRAb, thyroid ultrasound and orbital computed tomography. The clonotype was recovered from a woman between 18 and 30 years old with Graves' hyperthyroidism. The sequenced sample was blood. The V and J genes are TRBV19 and TRBJ2-5, with TRBD2 as a possible D gene (5 bases). Here the CDR3 DNA reads TGTGCCAGTAGTATCGGGAATGCCCGAGAGACCCAGTACTTC. This translates into CASSIGNARETQYF.